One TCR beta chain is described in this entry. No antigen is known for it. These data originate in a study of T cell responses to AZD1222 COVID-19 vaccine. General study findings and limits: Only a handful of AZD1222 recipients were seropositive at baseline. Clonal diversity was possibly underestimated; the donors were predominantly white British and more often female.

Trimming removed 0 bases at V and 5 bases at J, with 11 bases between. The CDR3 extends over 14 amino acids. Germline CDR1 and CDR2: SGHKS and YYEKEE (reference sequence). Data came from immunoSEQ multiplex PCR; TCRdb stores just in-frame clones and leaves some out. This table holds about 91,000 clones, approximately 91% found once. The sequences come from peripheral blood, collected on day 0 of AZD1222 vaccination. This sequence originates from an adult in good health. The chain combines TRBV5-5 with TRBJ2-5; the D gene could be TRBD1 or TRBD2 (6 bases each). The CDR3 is CASSLARGRETQYF. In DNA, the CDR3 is TGTGCCAGCAGCTTGGCAAGGGGGAGGGAGACCCAGTACTTC.